Listed here are 30 T cell receptor beta chains from one sample, sequenced in a study of blood T cell repertoires in COVID-19. Sequenced by immunoSEQ multiplex PCR; TCRdb stores in-frame clones only, minus some. The table lists roughly 180,000 clones, roughly four fifths of them singletons. Sequencing was carried out using peripheral blood. The origin of the receptors is a woman between 40 and 50 years old with COVID-19, enrolled during active disease.

CDR3 in DNA: TGTGCCAGCACCTTTTCTAGCAATCAGCCCCAGCATTTT. It encodes CASTFSSNQPQHF. This chain joins TRBV27 and TRBJ1-5; no firm D call. The V end was cut by 7 bases, the J end by 0 bases, with 7 bases between. The CDR3 consists of 13 residues. CDR1 MNHEY and CDR2 SMNVEV come from the germline V gene (reference sequence).

V and J are TRBV19 and TRBJ2-3; possibly TRBD2 for D (6 bases). Trimming removed 10 bases at V and 0 bases at J, with 8 bases between. Germline V gene lookup returns CDR1 LNHDA and CDR2 SQIVND (reference sequence). The CDR3 runs to 12 residues. CDR3 bases: TGTGCCATACGGGGGAGCACAGATACGCAGTATTTT. As protein: CAIRGSTDTQYF.

The J gene is TRBJ1-5, the V gene TRBV9; D is undetermined. V shed 1 base and J shed 0 bases, with 8 bases lying between them. The germline V gene has CDR1 SGDLS and CDR2 YYNGEE. This CDR3 contains 15 residues. The CDR3 DNA sequence: TGTGCCAGCAGCGTATCTGCGGATAGCAATCAGCCCCAGCATTTT. It specifies CASSVSADSNQPQHF.

The rearrangement uses TRBV15 and TRBJ1-2; possible D gene TRBD1, 5 bases. The V end was cut by 0 bases, the J end by 7 bases, with 18 bases between. The V gene's germline CDR1 is LNHNV and CDR2 YYDKDF (reference sequence). The CDR3 is 16 amino acids. The CDR3 sequence: CATSRDRGWGRVGYTF. In nucleotides, the CDR3 is TGTGCCACCAGCAGAGATCGTGGTTGGGGGAGGGTTGGCTACACCTTC.

The V call is TRBV7-8, the J call TRBJ1-2; D is ambiguous. The germline V and J ends were trimmed by 5 bases and 4 bases, with 26 bases remaining between them. CDR3 length: 18 amino acids. Germline V gives CDR1 SGHVS, CDR2 FQNEAQ. The CDR3 nucleotides read TGTGCCAGCAGCCTATCCCCGCCGGGGAGATCTATACTCTATGGCTACACCTTC. It is translated as CASSLSPPGRSILYGYTF. The whole variable domain, remainder taken from reference TRBV7-8 and TRBJ1-2, is GAGVSQSPRYKVAKRGQDVALRCDPISGHVSLFWYQQALGQGPEFLTYFQNEAQLDKSGLPSDRFFAERPEGSVSTLKIQRTQQEDSAVYLCASSLSPPGRSILYGYTFGSGTRLTVV.

This chain uses TRBV28 with TRBJ2-5; 7 positions agree with TRBD1. V was clipped by 5 bases and J by 6 bases; unmatched bases: 9. Germline V gene lookup returns CDR1 MDHEN and CDR2 SYDVKM. This CDR3 has 14 amino acids. The chain's CDR3 is CASSPRQGLKTQYF. The CDR3 DNA reads TGTGCCAGCAGTCCGAGACAGGGTCTGAAGACCCAGTACTTC.

DNA for the CDR3: TGTGCCAGCAGCCGAAACCCTACAGCACAAGAGACCCAGTACTTC. As protein: CASSRNPTAQETQYF. The chain has TRBV13 and TRBJ2-5; the D is unclear. Trimming shortened V by 5 bases and J by 2 bases, and 15 bases separated the two germline ends. Per germline, CDR1 PRHDT and CDR2 FYEKMQ (reference sequence). The CDR3 contains 15 residues.

CDR3 amino acids: CASSPRTSSEQFF. DNA for the CDR3: TGTGCCAGCAGCCCAAGGACTAGTAGTGAGCAGTTCTTC. This sequence joins TRBV5-6 and TRBJ2-1, with 7 bases fitting TRBD2. V gave up 4 bases and J gave up 9 bases; unmatched junction bases: 7. Germline CDR1 SGHDT, CDR2 YYEEEE. CDR3 length: 13 residues. Complete variable domain (other parts from reference TRBV5-6 and TRBJ2-1): DAGVTQSPTHLIKTRGQQVTLRCSPKSGHDTVSWYQQALGQGPQFIFQYYEEEERQRGNFPDRFSGHQFPNYSSELNVNALLLGDSALYLCASSPRTSSEQFFGPGTRLTVL.

The V gene is TRBV9, the J gene TRBJ2-3, with TRBD1 matching over 10 bases. Losses at the gene ends were 4 bases for V and 5 bases for J; bases not matched to a gene: 7. There are 15 residues in the CDR3. CDR1 and CDR2 (germline): SGDLS, YYNGEE. CDR3 sequence reads: CASSMTGGDGDTQYF. The CDR3 DNA is TGTGCCAGCAGCATGACAGGGGGCGATGGAGATACGCAGTATTTT.

The chain couples TRBV5-5 to TRBJ2-1; D unclear. The CDR3 covers 15 residues. Trimming removed 4 bases from V and 11 bases from J, with 22 bases in between. Germline-derived CDR1 and CDR2 are SGHKS and YYEKEE (reference sequence). For the CDR3, the DNA is TGTGCCAGCAGCCTCCAGTCGACGGCAGGTAATCAGCAGTTCTTC. Protein sequence: CASSLQSTAGNQQFF.

This rearrangement joins TRBV3-1 (or the pseudogene TRBV3-2) to TRBJ2-1, with TRBD2 matching 12 bases. Trimming at V came to 2 bases and at J to 4 bases, leaving 9 bases not matched to a gene. Germline V lookup: CDR1 LGHDT, CDR2 YNNKEL (reference sequence). The CDR3 runs 18 residues. In DNA form, the CDR3 reads TGTGCCAGCAGCCAAAGATTAGCCGGGACTAGCGGGTACAATGAGCAGTTCTTC. Amino acids: CASSQRLAGTSGYNEQFF.

The V gene is TRBV15, the J gene TRBJ1-6, with unresolved D. Germline V gene data show CDR1 as LNHNV and CDR2 as YYDKDF (reference sequence). V lost 3 bases, J lost 8 bases, and 11 bases lay in between. CDR3 length: 14 amino acids. CDR3 in DNA: TGTGCCACCAGCAGCGAGGGCCAATATTCACCCCTCCACTTT. Protein sequence: CATSSEGQYSPLHF.

V usage is TRBV5-5 and J usage is TRBJ2-1, with 7 bases identical to TRBD2. CDR1 is SGHKS and CDR2 is YYEKEE in the germline V gene (reference sequence). Trimming took 1 base from V and 5 from J; bases not matched to a gene: 6. The CDR3 has 15 amino acids. CDR3 sequence reads: CASSLRGLVNNEQFF. In nucleotides, the CDR3 is TGTGCCAGCAGCTTGCGAGGACTAGTCAACAATGAGCAGTTCTTC.

V and J are TRBV29-1 and TRBJ1-1; D is uncertain. The CDR3 is 13 amino acids. Germline V gene sequence: CDR1 SQVTM, CDR2 ANQGSEA. Between the trimmed V and J ends, which lost 8 bases and 4 bases, there was a span of 17 bases. The CDR3 spells CSLNRAEGTEAFF. CDR3 nucleotides: TGCAGCCTCAACCGGGCCGAGGGCACTGAAGCTTTCTTT.

The chain recombines TRBV7-8 with TRBJ1-5; TRBD1 matches at 9 bases. The CDR3 has 18 residues. V dropped 4 bases and J dropped 8; count of bases not matched to a gene: 18. Germline assignment: CDR1 SGHVS and CDR2 FQNEAQ. CDR3 coding DNA: TGTGCCAGCAGCTCGTTCCACGACTTTACAGGGGGCTATAAGCCCCAGCATTTT. It codes for CASSSFHDFTGGYKPQHF.

This clone appeared a few times. The gene calls are TRBV25-1 and TRBJ1-1, with no clear D. Germline V gene data show CDR1 as MGHDK and CDR2 as SYGVNS. V was trimmed by 8 bases and J by 7 bases, leaving 8 bases between them. This CDR3 region has 10 residues. CDR3 residues: CASEEGEAFF. CDR3 bases: TGTGCCAGCGAGGAGGGTGAAGCTTTCTTT.

V and J are TRBV3-1 (or the pseudogene TRBV3-2) and TRBJ2-7; 9 bases are a match to TRBD2. Germline CDR1 LGHDT, CDR2 YNNKEL (reference sequence). The junction had 22 bases not matched to a gene; V was cut back by 8 bases and J by 8 bases. CDR3 length: 17 amino acids. CDR3 DNA sequence: TGTGCCAGCCTGAAACGGGTCCTACTAGCGGGTGCCCCGCAGCAGTACTTC. It codes for CASLKRVLLAGAPQQYF.

The CDR3 spells CASSLLGGTDTQYF. DNA for the CDR3: TGTGCCAGCAGCTTATTGGGCGGCACAGATACGCAGTATTTT. The V call is TRBV7-9, the J call TRBJ2-3; no reliable D call. CDR1 and CDR2 from the germline V gene are SEHNR and FQNEAQ (reference sequence). Trimming stripped 2 bases from V and 1 base from J, with 7 bases between. The CDR3 extends over 14 amino acids.

This chain connects TRBV27 to TRBJ2-2, with TRBD1 matching 7 bases. With V trimmed by 1 base and J by 0 bases, 5 bases remained unmatched. The CDR3 runs 17 residues. Germline V CDR1 and CDR2: MNHEY, SMNVEV (reference sequence). This chain's CDR3 is CASSLLGTAANTGELFF. In DNA, the CDR3 is TGTGCCAGCAGTTTATTGGGGACAGCCGCGAACACCGGGGAGCTGTTTTTT.

This chain joins TRBV5-5 and TRBJ2-7; TRBD2 matches at 11 bases. With V trimmed by 1 base and J by 4 bases, 13 bases remained unmatched. CDR1 and CDR2 from the germline V gene are SGHKS and YYEKEE (reference sequence). CDR3 length: 18 amino acids. The DNA of the CDR3 is TGTGCCAGCAGCTTGTATGGTAGCGGGAGGGCCGGAGGATACGAGCAGTACTTC. Its protein is CASSLYGSGRAGGYEQYF.

The chain employs TRBV30 and TRBJ2-2; 11 bases align to TRBD2. V was clipped by 2 bases and J by 5 bases; unmatched bases: 4. The CDR3 consists of 15 residues. From germline, CDR1 is GTSNPN and CDR2 SVGIG (reference sequence). The CDR3 loop reads CAWSTSGGWTGELFF. The CDR3 nucleotides read TGTGCCTGGAGTACTAGCGGGGGTTGGACCGGGGAGCTGTTTTTT.

This clone was recorded only once. The rearrangement links TRBV2 to TRBJ1-2, with D maybe TRBD1 (5 bases). Germline V gene sequence: CDR1 SNHLY, CDR2 FYNNEI. CDR3 length: 14 amino acids. V was pared by 2 bases and J by 6 bases, with 13 bases between. The CDR3 region is CASSEWAGRNGYTF. In DNA form, the CDR3 reads TGTGCCAGCAGTGAATGGGCAGGGAGGAATGGCTACACCTTC.

This clone was seen once. The chain has TRBV6-5 and TRBJ2-3; no reliable D call. There are 14 residues in the CDR3. Per the germline V gene, CDR1 is MNHEY and CDR2 is SVGAGI. V shed 2 bases and J shed 5 bases, with 11 bases lying between them. CDR3 sequence (DNA): TGTGCCAGCAGTTACGCTGATACTGGAGATACGCAGTATTTT. It codes for CASSYADTGDTQYF.

The V call is TRBV18, the J call TRBJ2-1; 12 nucleotides agree with TRBD2. The CDR3 runs 16 residues. Looked up from germline, CDR1 is KGHSH and CDR2 is LQKENI. After removal of 6 bases from V and 6 bases from J, the junction contained 9 bases not matched to a gene. The CDR3 region has the DNA TGTGCCAGCTCCCGTACTAGCGGGGGGTCGGGCAATGAGCAGTTCTTC. It encodes CASSRTSGGSGNEQFF.

The V call is TRBV27, the J call TRBJ2-5; unclear D gene. V lost 5 bases to trimming and J lost 0 bases, with 7 bases between them. CDR1 is MNHEY and CDR2 is SMNVEV in the germline V gene (reference sequence). This CDR3 is built from 13 residues. CDR3 loop: CASSTKYQETQYF. The CDR3, as DNA: TGTGCCAGCAGTACTAAATACCAAGAGACCCAGTACTTC.

DNA for the CDR3: TGTGCCAGCAGCGGGACAGTGAACCAAGAGACCCAGTACTTC. Protein: CASSGTVNQETQYF. V gene TRBV28 combines with J gene TRBJ2-5; 7 positions agree with TRBD1. The CDR3 contains 14 residues. Germline loops: CDR1 MDHEN, CDR2 SYDVKM. Trimming at V came to 6 bases and at J to 0 bases, leaving 4 bases not matched to a gene. Variable domain in full (rest from reference TRBV28 and TRBJ2-5): DVKVTQSSRYLVKRTGEKVFLECVQDMDHENMFWYRQDPGLGLRLIYFSYDVKMKEKGDIPEGYSVSREKKERFSLILESASTNQTSMYLCASSGTVNQETQYFGPGTRLLVL.

This clone was recorded once. The chain recombines TRBV18 with TRBJ1-5; D is perhaps TRBD1 (5 bases). The germline CDR1 and CDR2 sequences are KGHSH and LQKENI. Trimming stripped 6 bases from V and 4 bases from J, with 13 bases between. The CDR3 runs to 14 residues. The CDR3 protein is CASSPGVGNQPQHF. CDR3 sequence (DNA): TGTGCCAGCTCCCCGGGGGTCGGGAATCAGCCCCAGCATTTT.

This chain uses TRBV15 with TRBJ2-7, with a tentative D call TRBD1 (6 bases). V shed 0 bases and J shed 3 bases, with 12 bases lying between them. CDR1 is LNHNV, CDR2 YYDKDF, per germline (reference sequence). CDR3 length: 15 amino acids. The CDR3 loop reads CATSRDPQGRYEQYF. In nucleotides, the CDR3 is TGTGCCACCAGCAGAGATCCCCAGGGGCGCTACGAGCAGTACTTC.

The chain recombines TRBV5-5 with TRBJ1-4; D unresolved. The CDR3 has 13 residues. Trimming took off 0 bases at V and 10 bases at J, with 10 bases between the two ends. CDR1 and CDR2 from the germline V gene are SGHKS and YYEKEE (reference sequence). The CDR3 loop is CASSLERFGKLFF. CDR3 sequence (DNA): TGTGCCAGCAGCTTGGAGAGGTTCGGAAAACTGTTTTTT.

This clone was recorded once. The chain combines TRBV28 with TRBJ2-1; no clear D gene. This CDR3 contains 15 residues. The V end was cut by 6 bases, the J end by 2 bases, with 14 bases between. The germline gives CDR1 MDHEN, CDR2 SYDVKM. CDR3 in DNA: TGTGCCAGCAGGGCAACGGCGCTAGCCTACAATGAGCAGTTCTTC. Translated, it gives CASRATALAYNEQFF.